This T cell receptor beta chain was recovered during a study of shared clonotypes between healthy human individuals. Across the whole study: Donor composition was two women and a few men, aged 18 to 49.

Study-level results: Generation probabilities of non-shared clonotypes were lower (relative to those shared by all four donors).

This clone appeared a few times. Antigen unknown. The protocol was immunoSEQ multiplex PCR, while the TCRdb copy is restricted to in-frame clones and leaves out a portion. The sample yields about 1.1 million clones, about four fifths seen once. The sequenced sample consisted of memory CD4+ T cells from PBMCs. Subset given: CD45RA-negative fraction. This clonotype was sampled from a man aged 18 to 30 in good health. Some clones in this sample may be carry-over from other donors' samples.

CDR3 amino acids: CAWSEGEEYGYTF. The CDR3 DNA sequence: TGTGCCTGGAGTGAAGGGGAGGAATATGGCTACACCTTC. The chain employs TRBV30 and TRBJ1-2; the D gene is possibly TRBD1 (5 bases). Trimming cost V 1 base and J 5 bases, with 11 bases left between them. CDR1 and CDR2 (germline): GTSNPN, SVGIG (reference sequence). The CDR3 is made up of 13 amino acids.